The 3 T cell receptor beta chains presented below share a single source sample, sequenced in a study of T-cell memory formation after mild COVID-19. TCRdb used MiXCR to reprocess the 5' RACE reads, holding one entry per CDR3 protein. The data show under 550,000 distinct CDR3 sequences, approximately 18% seen once. The specimen sequenced was PBMCs or a T cell subset sorted from them (not recorded which). These receptors were collected from an adult woman who had mild COVID-19 (a few samples of this study predate the infection). Cell type and time point are not known.

The genes are TRBV3-1 and TRBJ2-1; D unresolved. The CDR3 is 12 amino acids. Germline-derived CDR1 and CDR2 are LGHDT and YNNKEL (reference sequence). Trimming stripped 1 base from V and 12 bases from J, with 10 bases between. The CDR3 region is CASSQGASLQFF. The DNA for the CDR3 is TGTGCCAGCAGCCAAGGGGCGTCCTTGCAGTTCTTC.

This chain connects TRBV12-3 or TRBV12-4 to TRBJ2-1, with 8 nucleotides matching TRBD2. The V and J ends lost 0 bases and 7 bases, in that order; junction bases with no gene match: 5. This CDR3 is built from 15 residues. The CDR3 sequence: CASSLAAGVKNEQFF. CDR3 coding DNA: TGTGCCAGCAGTTTAGCAGCGGGAGTCAAGAATGAGCAGTTCTTC.

The J gene is TRBJ2-1, the V gene TRBV29-1; the match to TRBD2 covers 12 bases. Losses at the gene ends were 5 bases for V and 7 bases for J; bases not matched to a gene: 3. This CDR3 region has 13 residues. CDR1 and CDR2 from the germline V gene are SQVTM and ANQGSEA. CDR3 in DNA: TGCAGCGTTCCGGGACTAGCGGGTAATGAGCAGTTCTTC. It is translated as CSVPGLAGNEQFF.